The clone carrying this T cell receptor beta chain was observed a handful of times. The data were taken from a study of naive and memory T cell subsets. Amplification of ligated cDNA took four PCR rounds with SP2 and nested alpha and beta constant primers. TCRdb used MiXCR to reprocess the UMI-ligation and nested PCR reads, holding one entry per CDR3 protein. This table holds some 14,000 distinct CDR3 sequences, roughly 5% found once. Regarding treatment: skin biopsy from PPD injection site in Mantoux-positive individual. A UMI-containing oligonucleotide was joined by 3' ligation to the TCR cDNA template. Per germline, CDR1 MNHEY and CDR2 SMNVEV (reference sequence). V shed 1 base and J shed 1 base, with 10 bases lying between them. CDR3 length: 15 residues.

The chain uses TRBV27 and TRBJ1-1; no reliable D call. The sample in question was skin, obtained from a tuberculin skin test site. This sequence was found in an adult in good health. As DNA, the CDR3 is TGTGCCAGCAGTTTATTCGGCGGATGGAACACTGAAGCTTTCTTT. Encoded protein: CASSLFGGWNTEAFF.